The TCR beta chain under discussion was sequenced for a study of read filtering for tumor transcriptome and immune sequencing. About the study: By R-ISS, stages I, II and III held about 8, 15 and 7 patients.

At the time of active disease, bone marrow was collected from every patient. This clonotype was counted a few times. From around 440 ng of RNA, a library with molecular barcoded alpha/delta and beta/gamma adaptors was made. TCRdb re-called the reads with MiXCR, one entry per CDR3 protein. This sample has about 50,000 distinct CDR3 sequences, with about 20% found just once. The receptor's source is a donor older than 35 with multiple myeloma. Input material: a population of CD138-negative cells sorted from bone marrow.

CDR3 sequence reads: CASSARDSGANVLTF. In DNA form, the CDR3 reads TGTGCCAGCAGTGCCAGGGACTCTGGGGCCAACGTCCTGACTTTC. V is TRBV12-3 or TRBV12-4 and J is TRBJ2-6; D perhaps matches TRBD1 (5 bases). Trimming cost V 5 bases and J 0 bases, with 8 bases left between them. CDR3 length: 15 amino acids.